A single sample gave rise to the 18 T cell receptor beta chains below, sequenced in a study of T-cell reconstitution after alpha-beta-depleted transplantation in children (dated by TCRdb to between 2015 and 2016). Library preparation used PCR. Reads for this sample came from an Illumina HiSeq 2500. Molecular barcoding was employed in the preparation of TCR libraries, with unique molecular identifiers being used to normalize TCRbeta repertoire quantification. TCRdb itself trimmed the public reads at Q25 with fastp, ran MiXCR and retained productive beta chains. Entries that share a CDR3 protein sequence are merged under the most common genes and DNA. The sample includes about 610,000 distinct CDR3 sequences, with approximately 30% observed a single time. Just over 35% of the sample is in the top ten clones. The sample's treatment or condition, from its label and the paper: allogeneic hematopoietic cell transplantation with graft depleted of TCRalphabeta T cells and CD19 B cells.

The sample was PBMCs, taken before TCRalphabeta/CD19-depleted stem cell transplant. Receptor source: a boy in the first two years of life with Wiskott-Aldrich syndrome, due to receive a stem cell transplant.

The V gene is TRBV10-3, the J gene TRBJ2-1, with TRBD2 matching 9 bases. This CDR3 comprises 17 residues. The germline CDR1 and CDR2 sequences are ENHRY and SYGVKD. V shed 4 bases and J 4 bases; nucleotides not matched to a gene: 11. CDR3 in DNA: TGTGCCATCAGTGGGATCATGAGGGGACTAGCATACAATGAGCAGTTCTTC. Its protein is CAISGIMRGLAYNEQFF.

CDR3 sequence: CSASVHPNEKLFF. In nucleotides, the CDR3 is TGCAGTGCTAGTGTACATCCTAATGAAAAACTGTTTTTT. The V call is TRBV20-1, the J call TRBJ1-4; unclear D gene. V was pared by 3 bases and J by 3 bases, with 8 bases between. The germline V gene encodes CDR1 DFQATT and CDR2 SNEGSKA (reference sequence). This CDR3 region has 13 residues.

V and J are TRBV7-8 and TRBJ2-5; tentative D call: TRBD2 (7 bases). The germline V gene has CDR1 SGHVS and CDR2 FQNEAQ. This CDR3 is 16 amino acids long. V gave up 4 bases and J gave up 5 bases, with 20 bases separating them. CDR3 sequence reads: CASSWRGGAQGETQYF. CDR3 nucleotide sequence: TGTGCCAGCAGCTGGCGTGGGGGGGCGCAAGGGGAGACCCAGTACTTC.

This clonotype came up a few times. The gene calls are TRBV7-9 and TRBJ2-5; D call uncertain. CDR1 is SEHNR and CDR2 is FQNEAQ in the germline V gene (reference sequence). This CDR3 contains 13 residues. The V end lost 11 bases, the J end lost 4 bases, and 17 bases lay between the germline ends. The CDR3 coding sequence is TGTGCCGCCAGCAAGAGGCCCCTAGAGACCCAGTACTTC. Translated: CAASKRPLETQYF.

The chain links TRBV5-1 to TRBJ1-2; D call uncertain. Trimming stripped 0 bases from V and 1 base from J, with 7 bases between. Germline loops: CDR1 SGHRS, CDR2 YFSETQ. The CDR3 spans 14 residues. CDR3 protein: CASSLGSRNYGYTF. Here the CDR3 DNA reads TGCGCCAGCAGCTTGGGTTCTCGTAACTATGGCTACACCTTC.

Details on this clonotype: A junction boundary mismatches the germline segment, possibly from a read error. The chain combines TRBV30 with TRBJ1-1, with 8 bases aligning to TRBD1. The CDR3 has 14 residues. The germline V gene encodes CDR1 GTSNPN and CDR2 SVGIG (reference sequence). CDR3 loop: CARRQGTRDTESFF. CDR3 nucleotide sequence: TGTGCCAGAAGACAGGGGACGAGGGACACTGAATCTTTCTTT.

The chain joins TRBV20-1 to TRBJ1-5, with 7 bases matching TRBD1. The CDR3 has 15 residues. Trimming at V came to 0 bases and at J to 7 bases, leaving 9 bases not matched to a gene. Per germline, CDR1 DFQATT and CDR2 SNEGSKA (reference sequence). CDR3 sequence: CSAREPHRGEQPQHF. The CDR3 DNA is TGCAGTGCTAGAGAGCCGCACAGGGGAGAACAGCCCCAGCATTTT.

The rearrangement links TRBV5-6 to TRBJ2-3, with 10 bases that match TRBD2. V lost 2 bases and J lost 2; bases outside the gene matches: 11. CDR3 size: 18 residues. Germline loops: CDR1 SGHDT, CDR2 YYEEEE. In nucleotides, the CDR3 is TGTGCCAGCAGCTTCTTGTCTAGCGGGAGTGGGGTCACAGATACGCAGTATTTT. Protein sequence: CASSFLSSGSGVTDTQYF.

This clonotype was seen repeatedly, ten times or more. This chain joins TRBV28 and TRBJ2-7; possibly TRBD1 for D (5 bases). Trimming left V 1 base short and J 2 bases short, with 6 bases between. This CDR3 contains 13 residues. Germline V CDR1 and CDR2: MDHEN, SYDVKM. CDR3 in amino acids: CASSLLGAYEQYF. CDR3 DNA: TGTGCCAGCAGTTTATTAGGGGCCTACGAGCAGTACTTC.

The rearrangement uses TRBV2 and TRBJ1-1, with D possibly TRBD1 on 6 matching bases. Germline CDR1 reads SNHLY; CDR2 reads FYNNEI. The CDR3 runs 13 residues. The V gene lost 9 bases and the J gene lost 11 bases, with 22 bases spanning the gap. CDR3 nucleotides: TGTGCCAGGAGGGTATCCGGGGCCCAGGGGGCTTTCTTT. Translation: CARRVSGAQGAFF.

This sequence joins TRBV2 and TRBJ2-7; possibly TRBD1 for D (5 bases). Looked up from germline, CDR1 is SNHLY and CDR2 is FYNNEI. Trimming shortened V by 4 bases and J by 7 bases, and 8 bases separated the two germline ends. The length of the CDR3 is 11 residues. The CDR3 sequence is CASSGGREQYF. For the CDR3, the DNA is TGTGCCAGCAGTGGGGGCCGGGAGCAGTACTTC.

The chain is built from TRBV6-1 and TRBJ2-2; the match to TRBD1 covers 10 bases. This CDR3 has 16 residues. Germline-derived CDR1 and CDR2 are MNHNS and SASEGT. Trimming took 6 bases from V and 4 from J; bases not matched to a gene: 8. CDR3: CASRPLTGGATGELFF. CDR3 in DNA: TGTGCCAGCAGACCCTTGACAGGGGGCGCCACCGGGGAGCTGTTTTTT.

V is TRBV29-1 and J is TRBJ2-1; D is perhaps TRBD2 (6 bases). The germline V gene encodes CDR1 SQVTM and CDR2 ANQGSEA. The CDR3 sequence is 12 residues long. Trimming left V 4 bases short and J 9 bases short, with 13 bases between. The CDR3 is CSVARGRTEQFF. The CDR3 DNA sequence: TGCAGCGTTGCTCGTGGGAGGACTGAGCAGTTCTTC.

This clonotype came up a few times. The V and J genes are TRBV7-9 and TRBJ2-3; 7 bases map to TRBD1. This CDR3 has 16 residues. V lost 6 bases, J lost 0 bases, and 9 bases stayed unmatched. Per germline, CDR1 SEHNR and CDR2 FQNEAQ (reference sequence). Here the CDR3 reads CASSIRGGFSTDTQYF. Here the CDR3 DNA reads TGTGCCAGCAGTATACGAGGGGGCTTTAGCACAGATACGCAGTATTTT. Filled out from reference TRBV7-9 and TRBJ2-3, the complete variable domain reads DTGVSQNPRHKITKRGQNVTFRCDPISEHNRLYWYRQTLGQGPEFLTYFQNEAQLEKSRLLSDRFSAERPKGSFSTLEIQRTEQGDSAMYLCASSIRGGFSTDTQYFGPGTRLTVL.

This chain links TRBV2 with TRBJ2-3; D is undetermined. The CDR3 has 14 amino acids. Looked up from germline, CDR1 is SNHLY and CDR2 is FYNNEI. Trimming removed 2 bases from V and 8 bases from J, with 14 bases in between. This chain's CDR3 is CASSESGVTGTQYF. The CDR3 DNA reads TGTGCCAGCAGTGAATCCGGCGTAACCGGTACGCAGTATTTT.

This clonotype came up a few times. The chain recombines TRBV28 with TRBJ2-3, with TRBD2 as a possible D gene (6 bases). The CDR3 contains 15 residues. Germline loops: CDR1 MDHEN, CDR2 SYDVKM. Trimming shortened V by 6 bases and J by 2 bases, and 15 bases separated the two germline ends. CDR3 loop: CASRPAGGLTDTQYF. The CDR3 region has the DNA TGTGCCAGCAGACCAGCCGGAGGGCTCACAGATACGCAGTATTTT.

This clonotype was found a few times. The chain employs TRBV7-3 and TRBJ2-3; D perhaps matches TRBD1 (6 bases). V was cut by 5 bases and J by 2 bases, with 17 bases left in between. Germline V gives CDR1 SGHTA, CDR2 FQGTGA. The CDR3 covers 16 residues. The CDR3 sequence is CASSSTGSPYTDTQYF. The CDR3 nucleotides are TGTGCCAGCAGCAGTACAGGGTCCCCTTACACAGATACGCAGTATTTT.

In DNA form, the CDR3 reads TGTGCCAGCAGCCCCCAAGGTGGGACTAGCGGGTACAGCTCCTACAATGAGCAGTTCTTC. Protein sequence: CASSPQGGTSGYSSYNEQFF. This chain connects TRBV7-3 to TRBJ2-1, with 12 bases aligning to TRBD2. V gave up 5 bases and J gave up 0 bases; unmatched junction bases: 14. The CDR3 is made up of 20 amino acids. Germline lookup yields CDR1 SGHTA and CDR2 FQGTGA. Based on the CDR3 plus reference TRBV7-3 and TRBJ2-1, the full variable domain is GAGVSQTPSNKVTEKGKYVELRCDPISGHTALYWYRQSLGQGPEFLIYFQGTGAADDSGLPNDRFFAVRPEGSVSTLKIQRTERGDSAVYLCASSPQGGTSGYSSYNEQFFGPGTRLTVL.